A single sample gave rise to the 32 T cell receptor beta chains below, sequenced in a study of T cells in Graves' hyperthyroidism and ophthalmopathy. The investigators amplified TCR beta CDR3 regions from RNA transcripts. The HTBI primer set served for first-round RT-PCR of the TCR CDR3. Each CDR3 protein is one row after TCRdb ran MiXCR on the multiplex PCR reads. The sample holds more than 650,000 distinct CDR3 sequences; 14% are singletons and the top ten take roughly 10%. Sequencing was carried out using blood. These receptors originate from a young woman with Graves' hyperthyroidism.

A remark on this clonotype: A much larger clone differs from this one at a single base, so this may be a read error. This chain uses TRBV7-6 with TRBJ2-3; the match to TRBD2 covers 9 bases. CDR1 and CDR2 from the germline V gene are SGHVS and FNYEAQ. The J segment lost 5 bases and the V segment lost 5 bases, leaving 17 bases of the junction unmatched. The CDR3 length is 18 residues. The CDR3 region has the DNA TGTGCCAGCAGCGCCCCGGGACCAGCGGGAGGACGGGTAGATACGCAGTATTTT. This gives the protein CASSAPGPAGGRVDTQYF.

The V gene is TRBV19, the J gene TRBJ1-1; unclear D gene. The CDR3 is 13 residues long. With 1 base removed from V and 6 bases from J, the gap between germline ends came to 9 bases. Looked up from germline, CDR1 is LNHDA and CDR2 is SQIVND (reference sequence). This CDR3 is CASSIGGNAEAFF. The CDR3 DNA reads as TGTGCCAGTAGTATAGGTGGAAACGCTGAAGCTTTCTTT.

The chain combines TRBV15 with TRBJ1-1, with D tentatively TRBD1 (5 bases). V shed 1 base and J shed 1 base, with 13 bases lying between them. This CDR3 comprises 16 residues. The germline V gene has CDR1 LNHNV and CDR2 YYDKDF (reference sequence). The DNA for the CDR3 is TGTGCCACCAGCAGAGCTTATGGGACGGCGAACACTGAAGCTTTCTTT. Translated, it gives CATSRAYGTANTEAFF.

V and J are TRBV19 and TRBJ2-7, with D maybe TRBD2 (5 bases). Looked up from germline, CDR1 is LNHDA and CDR2 is SQIVND (reference sequence). The CDR3 extends over 15 amino acids. Trimming stripped 2 bases from V and 0 bases from J, with 11 bases between. CDR3 bases: TGTGCCAGTAGTATATCGGGAACGGCCTCCTACGAGCAGTACTTC. This sequence encodes CASSISGTASYEQYF.

This clonotype came up many times. This CDR3 reads CSVEDVNEQFF. The DNA of the CDR3 is TGCAGCGTTGAAGATGTTAATGAGCAGTTCTTC. The genes are TRBV29-1 and TRBJ2-1; D not resolved. This CDR3 has 11 amino acids. Germline values: CDR1 SQVTM, CDR2 ANQGSEA. V was cut by 0 bases and J by 7 bases, with 4 bases left in between.

This clonotype was picked up many times. V gene TRBV2 combines with J gene TRBJ2-2, with D possibly TRBD1 on 6 matching bases. The V and J ends lost 9 bases and 0 bases respectively, with 11 bases between them. Germline V lookup: CDR1 SNHLY, CDR2 FYNNEI. The CDR3 is 14 amino acids. CDR3 DNA sequence: TGTGCCAGGAGGCAGGGGACGAACACCGGGGAGCTGTTTTTT. Protein product: CARRQGTNTGELFF.

For the CDR3, the DNA is TGTGCCAGCAGCCCGGGGACGGGACAGGTTTTCGGGCAGTTCTTC. Residues: CASSPGTGQVFGQFF. The genes are TRBV6-1 and TRBJ2-1; 8 nucleotides agree with TRBD1. CDR3 length: 15 amino acids. Germline V lookup: CDR1 MNHNS, CDR2 SASEGT. V lost 6 bases, J lost 12 bases, and 16 bases stayed unmatched.

The chain carries TRBV7-2 and TRBJ2-7, with 11 bases that match TRBD2. Unmatched junction bases numbered 15, after V lost 2 bases and J lost 6 bases. This CDR3 contains 18 residues. CDR1 SGHTA and CDR2 FQGNSA come from the germline V gene. The CDR3 loop reads CASSLSHIDLAGGREQYF. For the CDR3, the DNA is TGTGCCAGCAGCTTATCCCATATAGATCTAGCGGGAGGTCGCGAGCAGTACTTC.

The V call is TRBV10-3, the J call TRBJ2-2; D not resolved. CDR3 length: 12 residues. Trimming shortened V by 4 bases and J by 4 bases, and 4 bases separated the two germline ends. Germline-derived CDR1 and CDR2 are ENHRY and SYGVKD. The CDR3 reads CAISGTTGELFF. The CDR3 DNA follows: TGTGCCATCAGTGGGACCACCGGGGAGCTGTTTTTT.

The sample holds a few counts of this clonotype. Here the CDR3 reads CASSYSTLAGEETQYF. The DNA of the CDR3 is TGTGCCAGCAGTTACTCAACACTAGCGGGAGAAGAGACCCAGTACTTC. The chain combines TRBV6-2 or TRBV6-3 with TRBJ2-5, with 11 nucleotides matching TRBD2. V was pared by 0 bases and J by 3 bases, with 3 bases of the junction left unmatched. This CDR3 is built from 16 residues. Per the germline V gene, CDR1 is MNHEY and CDR2 is SVGEGT.

This chain uses TRBV7-2 with TRBJ2-1; the match to TRBD1 covers 9 bases. CDR3 size: 13 residues. Trimming removed 5 bases from V and 12 bases from J; junction bases left unmatched: 8. CDR1 is SGHTA and CDR2 is FQGNSA in the germline V gene. CDR3 residues: CASSTDHRGLQFF. As DNA, the CDR3 is TGTGCCAGCAGCACAGACCACAGGGGGCTGCAGTTCTTC.

This clonotype was counted only a few times. The chain is built from TRBV6-1 and TRBJ1-1; 9 bases line up with TRBD1. This CDR3 contains 16 residues. With 6 bases clipped from V and 1 base from J, the junction kept 9 bases outside the gene matches. Germline V CDR1 and CDR2: MNHNS, SASEGT. In DNA form, the CDR3 reads TGTGCCAGCAGCAAAACAGGGGGCCTGGCGAACACTGAAGCTTTCTTT. It is translated as CASSKTGGLANTEAFF.

This clonotype was recorded many times. V and J are TRBV20-1 and TRBJ2-7, with D hard to call. Germline V gene lookup returns CDR1 DFQATT and CDR2 SNEGSKA (reference sequence). Trimming removed 5 bases from V and 3 bases from J, with 11 bases in between. This CDR3 has 12 residues. The CDR3 sequence is CSASDQYYEQYF. The DNA for the CDR3 is TGCAGTGCTTCAGACCAGTACTACGAGCAGTACTTC.

The chain employs TRBV4-1 and TRBJ1-2; D ambiguous. The CDR3 contains 15 residues. The V gene lost 3 bases and the J gene lost 4 bases, with 15 bases spanning the gap. CDR1 is MGHRA, CDR2 YSYEKL, per germline. The CDR3 DNA follows: TGCGCCAGCAGCCAGGGCTTAGTGGGCCGCTATGGCTACACCTTC. It specifies CASSQGLVGRYGYTF.

This clonotype was observed at least ten times. The genes are TRBV28 and TRBJ2-7, with 9 nucleotides matching TRBD1. With V trimmed by 6 bases and J by 1 base, 7 bases remained unmatched. The CDR3 length is 15 residues. Germline V lookup: CDR1 MDHEN, CDR2 SYDVKM. In nucleotides, the CDR3 is TGTGCCAGCAGCACAATCGGGACAGGGTCCTACGAGCAGTACTTC. Encoded protein: CASSTIGTGSYEQYF.

Ten or more counts support this clonotype. The chain combines TRBV27 with TRBJ2-7; TRBD1 aligns across 7 bases. The germline gives CDR1 MNHEY, CDR2 SMNVEV (reference sequence). V shed 8 bases and J 0 bases; nucleotides not matched to a gene: 4. The CDR3 is made up of 13 amino acids. The CDR3 here is CASGDSSSYEQYF. CDR3 sequence (DNA): TGTGCCAGCGGGGACAGTAGCTCCTACGAGCAGTACTTC.

This clonotype was detected a few times. The chain links TRBV7-9 to TRBJ2-7, with D uncertain. CDR1 and CDR2 from the germline V gene are SEHNR and FQNEAQ (reference sequence). V dropped 0 bases and J dropped 6 bases, with 6 bases sitting between them. The CDR3 is 12 amino acids. The CDR3 DNA sequence: TGTGCCAGCAGCTTAGCCATACCCGAGCAGTACTTC. Protein product: CASSLAIPEQYF.

The V call is TRBV12-3 or TRBV12-4, the J call TRBJ1-3; D gene unclear. The germline V and J ends were trimmed by 2 bases and 2 bases, with 7 bases remaining between them. The CDR3 is 14 amino acids. This CDR3 reads CASSLRPPGNTIYF. The CDR3 DNA reads as TGTGCCAGCAGTTTAAGGCCTCCTGGAAACACCATATATTTT.

This clonotype was observed at least ten times. The CDR3 bases are TGTGCCAGCACCACCGCAGCCGACAATGAGCAGTTCTTC. It translates to CASTTAADNEQFF. The gene calls are TRBV7-2 and TRBJ2-1, with D uncertain. V was trimmed by 7 bases and J by 5 bases, leaving 12 bases between them. This CDR3 region has 13 residues. Germline loops: CDR1 SGHTA, CDR2 FQGNSA.

This sequence joins TRBV19 and TRBJ1-6; 7 bases map to TRBD1. Per the germline V gene, CDR1 is LNHDA and CDR2 is SQIVND (reference sequence). This CDR3 is built from 14 residues. J gave up 7 bases and V 6 bases, and 6 bases lay outside the gene matches. CDR3 nucleotides: TGTGCCAGTAGCAACCCGACAGGGAATTCACCCCTCCACTTT. This translates into CASSNPTGNSPLHF.

The chain joins TRBV5-6 to TRBJ1-2, with 9 bases identical to TRBD1. J was trimmed by 7 bases and V by 3 bases; bases with no gene match: 10. CDR3 length: 15 residues. CDR1 is SGHDT and CDR2 is YYEEEE in the germline V gene. The CDR3 DNA sequence: TGTGCCAGCAGCTCGACCGGGACAGGGTATAGTGGCTACACCTTC. It translates to CASSSTGTGYSGYTF.

The chain recombines TRBV27 with TRBJ2-3; D not certain. V lost 5 bases and J 6 bases, leaving 12 bases between the germline ends. The germline CDR1 and CDR2 sequences are MNHEY and SMNVEV (reference sequence). The CDR3 has 13 amino acids. CDR3 nucleotides: TGTGCCAGCAGTCCCTCATTGGGGGATACGCAGTATTTT. This gives the protein CASSPSLGDTQYF.

The gene calls are TRBV5-6 and TRBJ1-2; 8 bases align to TRBD1. V lost 4 bases to trimming and J lost 5 bases; unmatched junction nucleotides: 10. The CDR3 runs 15 residues. CDR1 and CDR2 from the germline V gene are SGHDT and YYEEEE. Here the CDR3 reads CASSPYGRGQYGYTF. The CDR3 nucleotides are TGTGCCAGCAGCCCTTACGGCAGGGGGCAGTATGGCTACACCTTC.

The chain recombines TRBV28 with TRBJ2-6, with D possibly matching TRBD1 (6 bases). There are 15 residues in the CDR3. Trimming removed 7 bases at V and 2 bases at J, with 12 bases between. The germline V gene has CDR1 MDHEN and CDR2 SYDVKM. CDR3 in amino acids: CASNHRVAGANVLTF. In nucleotides, the CDR3 is TGTGCCAGCAATCACAGGGTAGCTGGGGCCAACGTCCTGACTTTC.

This clonotype showed up many times. The chain joins TRBV11-1 to TRBJ2-1; possibly TRBD2 for D (6 bases). The germline V gene encodes CDR1 SGHAT and CDR2 FQDESV (reference sequence). Trimming took off 5 bases at V and 0 bases at J, with 11 bases between the two ends. The CDR3 is 15 residues long. CDR3 sequence reads: CASSRDWSSYNEQFF. DNA of the CDR3: TGTGCCAGCAGCCGGGACTGGAGCTCCTACAATGAGCAGTTCTTC.

This chain uses TRBV7-2 with TRBJ1-1, with unresolved D. The germline CDR1 and CDR2 sequences are SGHTA and FQGNSA. The ends were cut back, 3 bases at V and 4 bases at J, with 12 bases in the middle. This CDR3 comprises 14 residues. DNA for the CDR3: TGTGCCAGCAGCTTCGCTGGGGAGGCCACTGAAGCTTTCTTT. Protein sequence: CASSFAGEATEAFF.

Many counts were recorded for this clonotype. The V and J genes are TRBV20-1 and TRBJ2-5; unclear D gene. V lost 0 bases and J 5 bases, leaving 7 bases between the germline ends. Germline CDR1 and CDR2: DFQATT and SNEGSKA (reference sequence). The CDR3 loop spans 12 amino acids. DNA of the CDR3: TGCAGTGCTAGAGAACTGGAGGAGACCCAGTACTTC. Protein product: CSARELEETQYF.

A few counts support this clonotype. The V gene is TRBV6-1, the J gene TRBJ2-2, with 12 bases matching TRBD1. V trimming: 6 bases; J trimming: 7 bases; junction bases outside the gene matches: 6. The CDR3 contains 15 residues. Germline CDR1 is MNHNS and CDR2 is SASEGT. Here the CDR3 DNA reads TGTGCCAGCAGAAGGGACAGGGGGCTGGACGGGGAGCTGTTTTTT. As protein: CASRRDRGLDGELFF.

This clonotype was seen many times. The chain employs TRBV3-1 and TRBJ1-1; D might be TRBD1 (6 bases). This CDR3 region has 15 residues. Trimming stripped 1 base from V and 1 base from J, with 10 bases between. Germline CDR1 is LGHDT and CDR2 is YNNKEL (reference sequence). The CDR3 protein is CASSQVSGANTEAFF. CDR3 sequence (DNA): TGTGCCAGCAGCCAAGTATCAGGGGCGAACACTGAAGCTTTCTTT.

The chain employs TRBV12-3 or TRBV12-4 and TRBJ1-3; D ambiguous. CDR3 length: 15 residues. V was clipped by 5 bases and J by 0 bases, with 11 bases between them. CDR3 loop: CASSPQVYSGNTIYF. The DNA for the CDR3 is TGTGCCAGCAGTCCCCAGGTGTACTCTGGAAACACCATATATTTT.

This clonotype appeared many times. This chain links TRBV30 with TRBJ2-3; D is uncertain. The CDR3 has 13 residues. Germline V gene lookup returns CDR1 GTSNPN and CDR2 SVGIG (reference sequence). V lost 0 bases to trimming and J lost 5 bases, with 9 bases between them. The CDR3 DNA is TGTGCCTGGAGTGTACGATTGGGAGATACGCAGTATTTT. Protein sequence: CAWSVRLGDTQYF.

The chain is built from TRBV12-3 or TRBV12-4 and TRBJ2-1, with D perhaps assigned TRBD1 or TRBD2 (6 bases each). The CDR3 sequence is 14 residues long. V dropped 5 bases and J dropped 8 bases, with 16 bases sitting between them. The CDR3 region has the DNA TGTGCCAGCAGTACGGGTCGGGGGCCCGATGAGCAGTTCTTC. It translates to CASSTGRGPDEQFF.